This record looks at one TCR beta chain sequence and its context. What it binds is unknown. These data are taken from a study of radiotherapy plus CTLA-4 blockade in lung cancer. Study-wide background: An objective response was seen in about 17% of patients, and disease control in roughly 28%.

CDR3 size: 11 residues. Germline lookup yields CDR1 MNHNS and CDR2 SASEGT. V was shortened by 4 bases and J by 13 bases, with 13 bases between the two germline ends. Focal radiation was given together with CTLA-4 blockade (ipilimumab) to patients with chemo-refractory metastatic non-small-cell lung cancer. Findings of the study overall: Among blood TCR repertoires after radiotherapy plus ipilimumab, tumor-derived clones expanded. The authors reported that early blood T cell clone dynamics, with interferon-beta, best predicted response.

Libraries were prepared by immunoSEQ multiplex PCR; TCRdb keeps only in-frame clonotypes and omits some of them. The sample contains some 96,000 clones, 88% of which appear only once. The chain has TRBV6-1 and TRBJ1-2; tentatively, D is TRBD1 (6 bases). The source material was peripheral blood, sampled from a patient treated with radiotherapy plus ipilimumab. This clonotype was obtained from a human donor with non-small cell lung cancer that progressed on radiotherapy plus ipilimumab. The DNA of the CDR3 is TGTGCCAGCAGTGGCAGGGGAGAAGGCACCTTC. Its protein is CASSGRGEGTF.